This T cell receptor (beta chain) was recovered during a study of blood T cell repertoires in COVID-19. Study context: Researchers got acute and convalescent COVID-19 samples from the United States, Italy and Spain.

CDR1 and CDR2 (germline): MNHEY, SVGAGI. The CDR3 extends over 15 amino acids. Trimming took 8 bases from V and 4 from J, leaving 20 bases between them. Original handling: Amplified reference gene primers provided the basis for estimating nucleated cell counts. The repertoire was sequenced with immunoSEQ multiplex PCR; TCRdb's copy has only in-frame clones and lacks some. That table furnishes V, J and clone size, whereas the DNA furnished D and trimming. The table has approximately 300,000 clones, around 88% seen once. Sequencing was carried out using peripheral blood. The clonotype comes from a man aged 30 to 45 with acute or convalescent COVID-19. The chain employs TRBV6-5 and TRBJ1-2; D is uncertain. The CDR3 sequence is CASLNGGAYPYGYTF. CDR3 nucleotide sequence: TGTGCCAGCCTTAACGGAGGTGCCTATCCCTATGGCTACACCTTC.